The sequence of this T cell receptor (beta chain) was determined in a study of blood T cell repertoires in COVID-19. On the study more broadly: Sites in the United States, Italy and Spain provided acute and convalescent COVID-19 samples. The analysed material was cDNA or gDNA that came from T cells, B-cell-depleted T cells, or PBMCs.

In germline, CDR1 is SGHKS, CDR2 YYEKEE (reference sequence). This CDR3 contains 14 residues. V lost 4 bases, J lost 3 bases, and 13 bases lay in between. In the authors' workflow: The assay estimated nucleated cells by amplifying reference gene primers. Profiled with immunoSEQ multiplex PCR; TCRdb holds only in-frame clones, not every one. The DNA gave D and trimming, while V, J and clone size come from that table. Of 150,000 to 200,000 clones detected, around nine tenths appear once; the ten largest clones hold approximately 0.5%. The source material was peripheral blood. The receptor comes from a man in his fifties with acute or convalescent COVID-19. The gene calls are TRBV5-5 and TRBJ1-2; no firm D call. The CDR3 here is CASSPRPLDYGYTF. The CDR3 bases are TGTGCCAGCAGCCCTAGGCCCCTAGACTATGGCTACACCTTC. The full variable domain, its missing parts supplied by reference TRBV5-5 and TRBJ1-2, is DAGVTQSPTHLIKTRGQQVTLRCSPISGHKSVSWYQQVLGQGPQFIFQYYEKEERGRGNFPDRFSARQFPNYSSELNVNALLLGDSALYLCASSPRPLDYGYTFGSGTRLTVV.